This T cell receptor beta chain is from a study of T cell responses to AZD1222 COVID-19 vaccine. Whole-study results and caveats: Nearly half of spike-specific TCRs reportedly go after variant regions that carry no mutations. Clonal diversity was possibly underestimated; the donors were predominantly white British and more often female. Spike regions recognized by vaccine-associated CD4 TCRs spanned the protein, led by 160-218 and 743-854.

Points on this clone: The antigen is undetermined.

Only in-frame clones appear in the TCRdb table, and some are missing; sequencing was by immunoSEQ multiplex PCR. Of some 120,000 clones in the sample, around 84% were seen once. This receptor was identified in an adult who received the AZD1222 COVID-19 vaccine. The material sequenced was peripheral blood, taken 28 days after the second AZD1222 dose.

CDR3 sequence: CASTTAYGNYGYTF. The CDR3 DNA reads TGCGCCAGTACTACAGCTTACGGTAACTATGGCTACACCTTC. The chain joins TRBV4-3 to TRBJ1-2; D is undetermined. Germline V gene lookup returns CDR1 LGHNA and CDR2 YSLEER. The CDR3 totals 14 residues. V was clipped by 9 bases and J by 1 base, with 15 bases between them.